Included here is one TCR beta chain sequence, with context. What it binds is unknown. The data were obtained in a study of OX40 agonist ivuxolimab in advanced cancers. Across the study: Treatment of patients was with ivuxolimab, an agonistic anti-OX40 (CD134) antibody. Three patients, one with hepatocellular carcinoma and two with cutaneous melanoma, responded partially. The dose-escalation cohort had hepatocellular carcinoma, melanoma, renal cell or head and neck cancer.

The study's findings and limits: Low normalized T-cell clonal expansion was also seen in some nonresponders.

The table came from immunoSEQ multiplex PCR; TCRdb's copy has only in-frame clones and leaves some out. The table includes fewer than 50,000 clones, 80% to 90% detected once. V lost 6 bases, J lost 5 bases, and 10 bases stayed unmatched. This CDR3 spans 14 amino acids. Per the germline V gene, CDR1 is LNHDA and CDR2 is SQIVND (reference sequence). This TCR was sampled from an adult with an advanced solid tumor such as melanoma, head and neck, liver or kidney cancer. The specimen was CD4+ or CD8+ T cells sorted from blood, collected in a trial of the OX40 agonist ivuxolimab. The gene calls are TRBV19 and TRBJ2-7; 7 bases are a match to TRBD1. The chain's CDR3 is CASSLSPGQNEQYF. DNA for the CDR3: TGTGCCAGTAGCCTGAGTCCGGGACAGAACGAGCAGTACTTC.